Listed below are T cell receptor beta chains from one sample, sequenced in a study of OX40 agonist ivuxolimab in advanced cancers. Profiled with immunoSEQ multiplex PCR; TCRdb holds only in-frame clones, not every one. The table includes 50,000 to 65,000 clones, 91% detected once. This specimen was CD4+ or CD8+ T cells sorted from blood, taken in a trial of the OX40 agonist ivuxolimab. The source is an adult with an advanced solid tumor such as melanoma, head and neck, liver or kidney cancer. Each CDR3 is given with its conserved first and last residue. Fields, in order: J gene, D gene, clone size, V gene, CDR3 protein, CDR3 DNA. A D gene is named only where the DNA matches it firmly. Clone size, where shown, is once, few, many, or a class for clones that have expanded.

>TRBJ1-1|NA|few|TRBV6-5
CASTQAGGLEAFF
TGTGCCAGCACCCAAGCGGGGGGTCTTGAAGCTTTCTTT
>TRBJ1-1|TRBD1|NA|TRBV27
CASSWVDRMNTEAFF
TGTGCCAGCAGTTGGGTGGACAGGATGAACACTGAAGCTTTCTTT
>TRBJ2-1|NA|NA|TRBV4-3
CASSQDRSQYNEQFF
TGCGCCAGCAGCCAAGATCGATCTCAGTACAATGAGCAGTTCTTC
>TRBJ1-1|TRBD1|NA|TRBV6-5
CASSLLDRAGTEAFF
TGTGCCAGCAGCTTACTTGACAGGGCTGGGACTGAAGCTTTCTTT
>TRBJ2-7|NA|NA|TRBV7-6
CASSHLDSYEQYF
TGTGCCAGCAGCCACCTGGACAGCTACGAGCAGTACTTC
>TRBJ1-1|NA|NA|TRBV2
CASSGSGGWRTEAFF
TGTGCCAGCAGTGGTAGCGGGGGATGGCGGACTGAAGCTTTCTTT
>TRBJ1-4|NA|NA|TRBV7-9
CASFPNEKLFF
TGTGCCAGCTTTCCTAATGAAAAACTGTTTTTT
>TRBJ2-7|NA|NA|TRBV6-5
CASSTVSSYEQYF
TGTGCCAGCAGTACGGTCAGCTCCTACGAGCAGTACTTC
>TRBJ2-7|NA|NA|TRBV6-1
CASSEAYGRLGNEQYF
TGTGCCAGCAGTGAAGCTTACGGAAGATTAGGGAACGAGCAGTACTTC
>TRBJ1-2|TRBD1|NA|TRBV4-1
CASSQPGTVYGYTF
TGCGCCAGCAGCCAGCCCGGGACAGTCTATGGCTACACCTTC
>TRBJ2-7|TRBD1|NA|TRBV2
CASRPGQDRSLGTEQYF
TGTGCCAGCAGACCCGGACAGGATAGGTCTCTGGGTACGGAGCAGTACTTC
>TRBJ2-1|TRBD2|NA|TRBV9
CASSRNGGTYNEQFF
TGTGCCAGCAGCCGCAACGGGGGGACCTACAATGAGCAGTTCTTC
>TRBJ1-1|NA|NA|TRBV7-9
CASSLLQGIDTEAFF
TGTGCCAGCAGCTTACTACAGGGAATTGACACTGAAGCTTTCTTT
>TRBJ2-5|NA|NA|TRBV27
CASSFRGVQETQYF
TGTGCCAGCAGTTTCCGAGGGGTCCAAGAGACCCAGTACTTC
>TRBJ1-5|TRBD1|NA|TRBV4-1
CASSQVTGEDQPQHF
TGCGCCAGCAGCCAAGTAACAGGGGAGGATCAGCCCCAGCATTTT
>TRBJ1-5|NA|NA|TRBV2
CAGGGVSNQPQHF
TGTGCCGGGGGAGGCGTCAGCAATCAGCCCCAGCATTTT
>TRBJ2-1|TRBD2|NA|TRBV4-3
CASSPRTSGAYNEQFF
TGCGCCAGCAGCCCCCGGACTAGCGGGGCTTACAATGAGCAGTTCTTC
>TRBJ2-7|TRBD1|NA|TRBV19
CASSVTGDVLYEQYF
TGTGCCAGTAGTGTAACAGGGGACGTGCTCTACGAGCAGTACTTC
>TRBJ1-1|NA|NA|TRBV27
CASSLVIDGMNTEAFF
TGTGCCAGCAGTTTAGTCATCGACGGAATGAACACTGAAGCTTTCTTT
>TRBJ1-5|NA|NA|TRBV2
CASSPGQLNQPQHF
TGTGCCAGCAGTCCCGGACAGTTAAATCAGCCCCAGCATTTT
>TRBJ1-1|NA|once|TRBV19
CASSIVAGEAFF
TGTGCCAGTAGTATAGTAGCAGGTGAAGCTTTCTTT
>TRBJ1-2|NA|NA|TRBV4-3
CASSQYLGGETENGYTF
TGCGCCAGCAGCCAGTATCTGGGCGGGGAAACGGAAAATGGCTACACCTTC
>TRBJ2-1|TRBD2|NA|TRBV28
CASSTQRTSGGATSYNEQFF
TGTGCCAGCAGTACCCAACGGACTAGCGGGGGAGCCACCTCCTACAATGAGCAGTTCTTC
>TRBJ2-1|NA|NA|TRBV5-8
CASRSTGYYNEQFF
TGTGCCAGCAGGTCTACAGGGTACTACAATGAGCAGTTCTTC
>TRBJ2-3|NA|NA|TRBV7-2
CASSPRTDTQYF
TGTGCCAGCAGCCCGCGCACAGATACGCAGTATTTT
>TRBJ2-7|TRBD1|NA|TRBV7-9
CASSSSGQDGMFEQYF
TGTGCCAGCAGCTCCTCGGGACAGGACGGTATGTTCGAGCAGTACTTC
>TRBJ2-1|NA|NA|TRBV7-6
CASSLGGDSYNEQFF
TGTGCCAGCAGCTTAGGCGGAGACAGCTACAATGAGCAGTTCTTC
>TRBJ2-7|NA|NA|TRBV7-9
CASSLSGGTGEEQYF
TGTGCCAGCAGCTTATCGGGAGGGACAGGCGAAGAGCAGTACTTC